What follows are 11 T cell receptor beta chains derived from one specimen sequenced in a study of response to subunit inactivated influenza vaccine (dated 2018 in TCRdb). The library was generated by RT-PCR. Sequenced on an Illumina HiSeq 2500. TCRdb reprocessing: public reads trimmed at Q25 with fastp, clones called with MiXCR, in-frame beta chains kept. Identical CDR3 protein sequences are pooled into one entry, listed with their most common genes and DNA. Within this sample are some 540,000 distinct CDR3 sequences, with roughly 25% of them counted one time only. In total, the top ten clones hold about 2.8% of the sample. These data also formed part of another study, on T cells expressing NK-cell markers. The second study also describes: 5'RACE template switching, by which a universal primer site and unique molecular identifiers were added, was used to make TCR beta cDNA libraries.

Sequencing was performed on CD4+ T cells sorted from PBMCs, taken approximately 13 days after vaccination. These receptors were collected from a man aged 50 to 59 who received an inactivated influenza vaccine. Donor details come from another sample of the same person, matched by shared clones.

The V and J genes are TRBV10-3 and TRBJ2-3; tentatively, D is TRBD2 (6 bases). CDR1 and CDR2 from the germline V gene are ENHRY and SYGVKD. The CDR3 has 14 residues. V was clipped by 10 bases and J by 0 bases, with 14 bases between them. The CDR3 is CATDPGLSTDTQYF. Written as DNA, the CDR3 is TGTGCCACCGATCCGGGACTCAGCACAGATACGCAGTATTTT.

This clonotype was picked up a small number of times. The chain carries TRBV7-2 and TRBJ2-5; D not certain. The germline CDR1 and CDR2 sequences are SGHTA and FQGNSA. This CDR3 has 15 amino acids. The V gene lost 5 bases and the J gene lost 2 bases, with 15 bases spanning the gap. The CDR3 loop is CASSRPRVGQETQYF. CDR3 nucleotide sequence: TGTGCCAGCAGCCGCCCCCGGGTGGGACAAGAGACCCAGTACTTC.

This clonotype was seen a few times. This rearrangement joins TRBV3-1 to TRBJ1-5; 7 nucleotides line up with TRBD1. The CDR3 covers 14 residues. Germline V gives CDR1 LGHDT, CDR2 YNNKEL (reference sequence). Trimming at V came to 4 bases and at J to 6 bases, leaving 6 bases not matched to a gene. The CDR3 nucleotides read TGTGCCAGCAGCCGTACCAGGGGGGTTCAGCCCCAGCATTTT. Translation: CASSRTRGVQPQHF.

This clonotype was counted a few times. The rearrangement joins TRBV9 to TRBJ2-7; tentatively, D is TRBD1 or TRBD2 (6 bases each). This CDR3 contains 15 residues. CDR1 and CDR2 (germline): SGDLS, YYNGEE. V was clipped by 4 bases and J by 0 bases, with 14 bases between them. The CDR3 region is CASSIRGPSSYEQYF. In nucleotides, the CDR3 is TGTGCCAGCAGCATACGGGGGCCAAGCTCCTACGAGCAGTACTTC.

The J gene is TRBJ2-3, the V gene TRBV3-1, with D perhaps being TRBD1 or TRBD2 (6 bases each). This CDR3 contains 14 residues. Looked up from germline, CDR1 is LGHDT and CDR2 is YNNKEL (reference sequence). V lost 0 bases, J lost 10 bases, and 14 bases lay in between. The CDR3 DNA sequence: TGTGCCAGCAGCCAAGATCAAGGGGGGCGCGCGCAGTATTTT. Its translation is CASSQDQGGRAQYF.

This sequence joins TRBV9 and TRBJ2-2; D unresolved. The CDR3 length is 15 residues. Between the trimmed V and J ends, which lost 1 base and 2 bases, there was a span of 9 bases. Germline V lookup: CDR1 SGDLS, CDR2 YYNGEE. In DNA form, the CDR3 reads TGTGCCAGCAGCGTATCTCCAGACAACACCGGGGAGCTGTTTTTT. Residues: CASSVSPDNTGELFF. Based on the CDR3 plus reference TRBV9 and TRBJ2-2, the full variable domain is DSGVTQTPKHLITATGQRVTLRCSPRSGDLSVYWYQQSLDQGLQFLIQYYNGEERAKGNILERFSAQQFPDLHSELNLSSLELGDSALYFCASSVSPDNTGELFFGEGSRLTVL.

This clonotype showed up just a few times. The chain uses TRBV6-6 and TRBJ1-1, with D unclear. The germline V gene encodes CDR1 MNHNY and CDR2 SVGAGI (reference sequence). The CDR3 is made up of 13 amino acids. The germline V and J ends were trimmed by 2 bases and 7 bases, with 11 bases remaining between them. The CDR3 loop is CASSYRRSGEAFF. CDR3 sequence (DNA): TGTGCCAGCAGTTACCGTCGATCTGGTGAAGCTTTCTTT.

This clonotype was counted only a few times. The gene calls are TRBV20-1 and TRBJ2-3, with 12 bases that match TRBD2. The V gene end was trimmed by 6 bases and the J gene end by 5 bases; junction bases not matched to a gene: 6. In germline, CDR1 is DFQATT, CDR2 SNEGSKA (reference sequence). The CDR3 has 14 amino acids. The CDR3 protein is CSALAGGPKDTQYF. The CDR3 DNA follows: TGCAGTGCGCTAGCGGGAGGGCCAAAAGATACGCAGTATTTT.

V is TRBV19 and J is TRBJ2-3, with 9 bases fitting TRBD2. J lost 5 bases, V lost 5 bases, and 8 bases had no gene match. Per the germline V gene, CDR1 is LNHDA and CDR2 is SQIVND (reference sequence). The CDR3 covers 15 residues. For the CDR3, the DNA is TGTGCCAGTAGTGAGGGACTAGCAGCAGTAGATACGCAGTATTTT. Translating gives CASSEGLAAVDTQYF.

This clonotype came up a few times. The chain links TRBV3-1 to TRBJ2-3; TRBD2 might be the D (5 bases). Trimming stripped 5 bases from V and 7 bases from J, with 13 bases between. The length of the CDR3 is 13 residues. From germline, CDR1 is LGHDT and CDR2 YNNKEL (reference sequence). This CDR3 reads CASSGTPGNTQYF. CDR3 DNA sequence: TGTGCCAGCAGCGGTACCCCCGGGAATACGCAGTATTTT.

This clonotype was picked up a small number of times. The V and J genes are TRBV5-1 and TRBJ2-5, with D possibly TRBD1 on 5 matching bases. CDR1 and CDR2 (germline): SGHRS, YFSETQ. V lost 0 bases and J lost 0, with 9 bases in between. The CDR3 totals 15 residues. The CDR3 spells CASSLADSYQETQYF. CDR3 DNA sequence: TGCGCCAGCAGCTTGGCCGACAGCTACCAAGAGACCCAGTACTTC. The variable domain in full, with the rest retrieved from reference TRBV5-1 and TRBJ2-5, is KAGVTQTPRYLIKTRGQQVTLSCSPISGHRSVSWYQQTPGQGLQFLFEYFSETQRNKGNFPGRFSGRQFSNSRSEMNVSTLELGDSALYLCASSLADSYQETQYFGPGTRLLVL.